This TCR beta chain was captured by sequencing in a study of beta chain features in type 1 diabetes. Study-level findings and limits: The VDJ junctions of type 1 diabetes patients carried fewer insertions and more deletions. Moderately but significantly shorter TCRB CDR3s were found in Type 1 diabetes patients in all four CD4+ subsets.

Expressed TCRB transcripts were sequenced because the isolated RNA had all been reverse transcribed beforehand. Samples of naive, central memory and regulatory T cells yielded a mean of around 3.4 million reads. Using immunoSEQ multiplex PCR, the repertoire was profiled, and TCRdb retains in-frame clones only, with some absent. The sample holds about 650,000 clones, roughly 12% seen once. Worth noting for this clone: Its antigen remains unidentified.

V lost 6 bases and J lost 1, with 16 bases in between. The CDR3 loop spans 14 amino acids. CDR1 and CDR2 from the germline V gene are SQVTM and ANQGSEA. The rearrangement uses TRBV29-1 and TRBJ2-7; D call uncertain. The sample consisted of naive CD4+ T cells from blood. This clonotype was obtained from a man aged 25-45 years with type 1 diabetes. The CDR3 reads CSVLLKSRSYEQYF. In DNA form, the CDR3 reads TGCAGCGTCCTACTGAAAAGCCGATCCTACGAGCAGTACTTC.